These 8 T cell receptor beta chains share one sample of origin, sequenced in a study of human T cells and chemical hapten exposure. Time point defined: patch test 2, 6 weeks after DPC sensitization. Treatment described: therapeutic diphenylcyclopropenone sensitization with weekly scalp DPC. TCRdb reprocessed the RACE reads via MiXCR and lists one record per CDR3 protein. Among around 69,000 distinct CDR3 sequences listed, 7.5% to 9.5% were seen once. The input for sequencing was whole blood, taken in connection with sensitization to the hapten diphenylcyclopropenone (DPC). The source of these receptors is a woman aged 50 to 60 with alopecia areata. Some clones in this sample may be carry-over from other donors' samples.

The gene calls are TRBV7-2 and TRBJ2-3; 9 positions match TRBD2. V lost 4 bases to trimming and J lost 1 base; unmatched junction nucleotides: 6. Germline V gene lookup returns CDR1 SGHTA and CDR2 FQGNSA. This CDR3 spans 16 amino acids. This CDR3 reads CASSSRVAGGTDTQYF. As DNA, the CDR3 is TGTGCCAGCAGCTCCAGGGTAGCGGGGGGCACAGATACGCAGTATTTT.

V and J are TRBV5-1 and TRBJ2-5, with 15 bases identical to TRBD2. From germline, CDR1 is SGHRS and CDR2 YFSETQ. The CDR3 has 17 amino acids. Unmatched junction bases numbered 9, after V lost 4 bases and J lost 5 bases. The CDR3 region has the DNA TGCGCCAGCAGCCTCGGACTAGCGGGAGGGTCCAGGGAGACCCAGTACTTC. This codes for CASSLGLAGGSRETQYF. Complete variable domain (other parts from reference TRBV5-1 and TRBJ2-5): KAGVTQTPRYLIKTRGQQVTLSCSPISGHRSVSWYQQTPGQGLQFLFEYFSETQRNKGNFPGRFSGRQFSNSRSEMNVSTLELGDSALYLCASSLGLAGGSRETQYFGPGTRLLVL.

The chain links TRBV10-3 to TRBJ1-5; the D gene is possibly TRBD1 (5 bases). V lost 11 bases and J 5 bases, leaving 13 bases between the germline ends. Germline CDR1 ENHRY, CDR2 SYGVKD. This CDR3 is built from 12 residues. For the CDR3, the DNA is TGTGCCCCGAGAGGGGCTGATCAGCCCCAGCATTTT. It yields the protein CAPRGADQPQHF.

The V call is TRBV7-2, the J call TRBJ1-1, with 7 bases fitting TRBD1. With 0 bases clipped from V and 5 bases from J, the junction kept 12 bases outside the gene matches. CDR1 is SGHTA, CDR2 FQGNSA, per germline. This CDR3 spans 17 amino acids. CDR3 protein: CASSLAIGPQGLTEAFF. The CDR3 region has the DNA TGTGCCAGCAGCTTAGCGATTGGGCCACAGGGGTTGACTGAAGCTTTCTTT.

This clonotype was found a few times. This chain connects TRBV29-1 to TRBJ2-1; 13 nucleotides align to TRBD2. Germline trimming cut 4 bases from V and 3 bases from J; bases unmatched to any gene: 3. The CDR3 totals 15 residues. Germline lookup yields CDR1 SQVTM and CDR2 ANQGSEA. CDR3 in DNA: TGCAGCGTTGTACTAGCGGGGGGGTTCTACAATGAGCAGTTCTTC. It encodes CSVVLAGGFYNEQFF.

This clonotype was found many times. The V gene is TRBV7-3, the J gene TRBJ1-1; 9 bases agree with TRBD1. The CDR3 covers 13 residues. J lost 5 bases, V lost 2 bases, and 0 bases had no gene match. Germline lookup yields CDR1 SGHTA and CDR2 FQGTGA. The CDR3 reads CASSLGTGTEAFF. The DNA for the CDR3 is TGTGCCAGCAGCTTAGGGACAGGGACTGAAGCTTTCTTT. Full variable domain (missing parts from reference TRBV7-3 and TRBJ1-1): GAGVSQTPSNKVTEKGKYVELRCDPISGHTALYWYRQSLGQGPEFLIYFQGTGAADDSGLPNDRFFAVRPEGSVSTLKIQRTERGDSAVYLCASSLGTGTEAFFGQGTRLTVV.

In its sample, this clonotype was seen a few times. The chain is built from TRBV30 and TRBJ2-7; D uncertain. V shed 0 bases and J shed 6 bases, with 9 bases lying between them. Germline V gene lookup returns CDR1 GTSNPN and CDR2 SVGIG (reference sequence). The CDR3 has 12 residues. The CDR3 DNA sequence: TGTGCCTGGAGTGTATCGTGGGGCGAGCAGTACTTC. It encodes CAWSVSWGEQYF. Drawing the rest from reference TRBV30 and TRBJ2-7, the complete variable domain is SQTIHQWPATLVQPVGSPLSLECTVEGTSNPNLYWYRQAAGRGLQLLFYSVGIGQISSEVPQNLSASRPQDRQFILSSKKLLLSDSGFYLCAWSVSWGEQYFGPGTRLTVT.

This clonotype appeared a few times. The chain is built from TRBV20-1 and TRBJ1-2; D possibly corresponds to TRBD1 (5 bases). Germline-derived CDR1 and CDR2 are DFQATT and SNEGSKA (reference sequence). The V and J ends lost 1 base and 8 bases respectively, with 8 bases between them. The CDR3 runs to 11 residues. The CDR3 reads CSARGGDGYTF. As DNA, the CDR3 is TGCAGTGCTAGAGGAGGGGACGGCTACACCTTC.